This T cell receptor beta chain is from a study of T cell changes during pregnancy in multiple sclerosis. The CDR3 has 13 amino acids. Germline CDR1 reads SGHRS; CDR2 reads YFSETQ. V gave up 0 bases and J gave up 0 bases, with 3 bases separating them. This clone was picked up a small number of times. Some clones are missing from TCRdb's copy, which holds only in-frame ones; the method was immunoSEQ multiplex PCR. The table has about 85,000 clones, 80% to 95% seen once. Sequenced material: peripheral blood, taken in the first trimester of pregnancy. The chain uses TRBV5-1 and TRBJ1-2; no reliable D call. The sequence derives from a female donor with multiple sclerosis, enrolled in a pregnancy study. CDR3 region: CASSLAANYGYTF. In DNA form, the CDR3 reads TGCGCCAGCAGCTTGGCCGCTAACTATGGCTACACCTTC.